The 30 T cell receptor beta chains listed next were all sequenced from one sample in a study of breast tumors, draining lymph nodes, adjacent tissues. TCRdb analysed the multiplex PCR reads with MiXCR anew, one entry per CDR3 protein. In the table there are about 21,000 distinct CDR3 sequences, 50% of which are singletons. The sample comprised breast tumor tissue. The receptors derive from a female donor with breast cancer. Some clones in this sample may be carry-over from other donors' samples.

The gene calls are TRBV5-1 and TRBJ2-5, with 9 nucleotides matching TRBD1. CDR1 is SGHRS, CDR2 YFSETQ, per germline. This CDR3 contains 17 residues. V was pared by 4 bases and J by 4 bases, with 14 bases of the junction left unmatched. The CDR3 here is CASSLLPGQGITETQYF. In DNA form, the CDR3 reads TGCGCCAGCAGCCTATTACCGGGACAGGGAATTACAGAGACCCAGTACTTC.

With respect to this clonotype: Sequence at one end of the junction differs from germline and may be a read error. V usage is TRBV5-4 and J usage is TRBJ2-1; TRBD2 matches 7 bases. This CDR3 contains 15 residues. Per the germline V gene, CDR1 is SGHNT and CDR2 is YYREEE (reference sequence). Written as DNA, the CDR3 is TGTGCCAGCAGCTTGTCAAGCGGGAAGGACAATGAGCTGTTCTTC. Protein sequence: CASSLSSGKDNELFF.

Turning to this clonotype: Germline and junction disagree at one end, which may indicate a read error. The J gene is TRBJ1-6, the V gene TRBV7-9, with TRBD1 identical over 9 bases. The CDR3 sequence is 16 residues long. The germline V gene encodes CDR1 SEHNR and CDR2 FQNEAQ (reference sequence). The CDR3: CASSSNLGTGLSPPHF. In DNA, the CDR3 is TGTGCCAGCAGCTCAAACCTGGGGACAGGGCTCTCACCCCCCCACTTT.

This clonotype was observed many times. J is TRBJ2-1 and V is TRBV28; a weak D match, TRBD1 (6 bases). This CDR3 spans 15 amino acids. Germline CDR1 and CDR2: MDHEN and SYDVKM. V shed 5 bases and J shed 4 bases, with 15 bases lying between them. The CDR3, as DNA: TGTGCCAGCAGTCCGCCGGGACACCCGTACAATGAGCAGTTCTTC. It encodes CASSPPGHPYNEQFF.

The table lists this clonotype with many counts. CDR3 residues: CASSYFRTSGSLPYEQYF. The CDR3 bases are TGTGCCAGCAGCTACTTCCGGACTAGCGGGAGCTTACCCTACGAGCAGTACTTC. This chain connects TRBV5-8 to TRBJ2-7; 13 bases align to TRBD2. CDR3 length: 18 amino acids. In germline, CDR1 is SGHTS, CDR2 YDEGEE. The junction had 11 bases not matched to a gene; V was cut back by 3 bases and J by 2 bases. The whole variable domain, filled in from reference TRBV5-8 and TRBJ2-7, reads EAGVTQSPTHLIKTRGQQATLRCSPISGHTSVYWYQQALGLGLQFLLWYDEGEERNRGNFPPRFSGRQFPNYSSELNVNALELEDSALYLCASSYFRTSGSLPYEQYFGPGTRLTVT.

The sample holds many counts of this clonotype. A read error is possible here, since a much larger clone lies one base away. CDR3: CSASSQGLSSEQYF. CDR3 DNA sequence: TGCAGTGCTAGTTCACAGGGCCTCTCCTCCGAGCAGTACTTC. The chain couples TRBV20-1 to TRBJ2-7, with a possible D match to TRBD1 (6 bases). Germline CDR1 DFQATT, CDR2 SNEGSKA (reference sequence). This CDR3 has 14 residues.

This CDR3 reads CAISSGTSLNQPQHF. CDR3 DNA: TGTGCCATCAGTTCCGGGACAAGCCTAAATCAGCCCCAGCATTTT. The rearrangement uses TRBV10-3 and TRBJ1-5, with D possibly matching TRBD1 (6 bases). Germline assignment: CDR1 ENHRY and CDR2 SYGVKD. This CDR3 contains 15 residues. The ends were cut back, 5 bases at V and 4 bases at J, with 15 bases in the middle.

The rearrangement links TRBV20-1 to TRBJ1-2; the match to TRBD1 covers 11 bases. Trimming at V came to 3 bases and at J to 0 bases, leaving 3 bases not matched to a gene. The CDR3 spans 15 residues. Per the germline V gene, CDR1 is DFQATT and CDR2 is SNEGSKA (reference sequence). This CDR3 reads CSASGQGASNYGYTF. In DNA, the CDR3 is TGCAGTGCTAGTGGACAGGGGGCATCTAACTATGGCTACACCTTC.

The chain couples TRBV11-2 to TRBJ1-2, with 7 bases lining up with TRBD1. Germline CDR1 is SGHAT and CDR2 is FQNNGV. V was clipped by 3 bases and J by 3 bases; unmatched bases: 4. The CDR3 has 14 residues. The CDR3 loop is CASSLDRSDYGYTF. The CDR3, as DNA: TGTGCCAGCAGCTTGGACAGGTCGGACTATGGCTACACCTTC.

In its sample, this clonotype was seen many times. The genes are TRBV28 and TRBJ2-5; 10 nucleotides line up with TRBD1. Losses at the gene ends were 4 bases for V and 3 bases for J; bases not matched to a gene: 8. The germline CDR1 and CDR2 sequences are MDHEN and SYDVKM. The CDR3 has 16 amino acids. The CDR3 here is CASSSPGTGAEETQYF. As DNA, the CDR3 is TGTGCCAGCAGTTCCCCCGGGACAGGGGCGGAAGAGACCCAGTACTTC.

This chain joins TRBV5-1 and TRBJ2-7; 10 bases agree with TRBD1. J gave up 7 bases and V 2 bases, and 6 bases lay outside the gene matches. Germline V gene data show CDR1 as SGHRS and CDR2 as YFSETQ. The CDR3 is made up of 14 amino acids. The CDR3 loop reads CASSFRQGAREQYF. The DNA for the CDR3 is TGCGCCAGCAGCTTCAGACAGGGGGCGCGGGAGCAGTACTTC.

The chain has TRBV5-1 and TRBJ1-2; 11 bases match TRBD1. Germline V lookup: CDR1 SGHRS, CDR2 YFSETQ. The J segment lost 5 bases and the V segment lost 4 bases, leaving 10 bases of the junction unmatched. The CDR3 sequence is 16 residues long. CDR3 coding DNA: TGCGCCAGCAGCCTCTCTCCGGGACAGGGGGATTATGGCTACACCTTC. Protein product: CASSLSPGQGDYGYTF.

The chain recombines TRBV19 with TRBJ2-1, with TRBD2 matching 10 bases. The CDR3 has 15 amino acids. Trimming took 5 bases from V and 4 from J; bases not matched to a gene: 5. Germline CDR1 and CDR2: LNHDA and SQIVND (reference sequence). The CDR3 sequence is CASSSGTSAYNEQFF. In DNA, the CDR3 is TGTGCCAGTAGTTCCGGGACTAGCGCTTACAATGAGCAGTTCTTC.

V is TRBV15 and J is TRBJ2-5, with D possibly matching TRBD2 (5 bases). There are 14 residues in the CDR3. Germline CDR1 LNHNV, CDR2 YYDKDF (reference sequence). With 3 bases removed from V and 5 bases from J, the gap between germline ends came to 13 bases. The CDR3 reads CATSRAAGGETQYF. The CDR3 nucleotides read TGTGCCACCAGCAGGGCGGCGGGCGGGGAGACCCAGTACTTC.

This clonotype was recorded at least ten times. The chain couples TRBV7-2 to TRBJ2-7, with D tentatively TRBD1 (6 bases). V dropped 1 base and J dropped 7 bases, with 17 bases sitting between them. Germline-derived CDR1 and CDR2 are SGHTA and FQGNSA. This CDR3 spans 15 amino acids. CDR3 in DNA: TGTGCCAGCAGCTTAGATTGGTCCACAGGGCGGGAGCAGTACTTC. It yields the protein CASSLDWSTGREQYF.

Comments on this clonotype: The junction departs from the called germline gene at one end, perhaps through a read error. J is TRBJ2-7 and V is TRBV18, with 8 bases identical to TRBD1. The CDR3 has 14 residues. Germline CDR1 is KGHSH and CDR2 is LQKENI. The CDR3 sequence: CPSSPDRGGVEQYF. DNA of the CDR3: TGTCCCAGCTCACCAGACAGGGGAGGCGTCGAGCAGTACTTC.

The chain couples TRBV7-8 to TRBJ2-3, with D unresolved. Trimming cost V 5 bases and J 5 bases, with 8 bases left between them. Germline V gene lookup returns CDR1 SGHVS and CDR2 FQNEAQ. The CDR3 totals 12 residues. As DNA, the CDR3 is TGTGCCAGCAGCATCAGAGGAGATACGCAGTATTTT. Translated: CASSIRGDTQYF.

The genes are TRBV6-5 and TRBJ2-7, with 10 nucleotides matching TRBD2. Germline CDR1 and CDR2: MNHEY and SVGAGI. The CDR3 length is 15 residues. The ends lost 0 bases at V and 7 bases at J; junction bases unmatched: 6. This CDR3 reads CASSYSSGRLGEQYF. CDR3 nucleotides: TGTGCCAGCAGTTACTCTAGCGGGAGGTTGGGGGAGCAGTACTTC.

This clonotype has at least ten counts. V usage is TRBV5-1 and J usage is TRBJ2-2, with D unclear. This CDR3 region has 15 residues. Germline V gene data show CDR1 as SGHRS and CDR2 as YFSETQ. Between the trimmed V and J ends, which lost 2 bases and 4 bases, there was a span of 12 bases. CDR3 region: CASSLEHPSTGELFF. The CDR3 coding sequence is TGCGCCAGCAGCTTAGAACACCCGAGCACCGGGGAGCTGTTTTTT.

By sample fraction, this clonotype is medium-sized. CDR3 bases: TGTGCCAGCAGCTTGGGCGGGAGAGAGATGGATACGCAGTATTTT. Translated, it gives CASSLGGREMDTQYF. The J gene is TRBJ2-3, the V gene TRBV7-6; TRBD2 aligns across 7 bases. This CDR3 is built from 15 residues. The germline V gene has CDR1 SGHVS and CDR2 FNYEAQ. Trimming cost V 3 bases and J 6 bases; bases outside gene matches: 9.

With respect to this clonotype: Sequence at one end of the junction differs from germline and may be a read error. The chain has TRBV27 and TRBJ2-3; possible D gene TRBD1, 6 bases. CDR3 length: 18 residues. Germline V gene lookup returns CDR1 MNHEY and CDR2 SMNVEV (reference sequence). The CDR3 spells CASSFTYRASLCTDTQYF. DNA for the CDR3: TGTGCCAGCAGTTTTACTTACAGGGCTTCACTATGCACAGATACGCAGTATTTC.

The rearrangement uses TRBV20-1 and TRBJ1-2; D uncertain. CDR1 and CDR2 from the germline V gene are DFQATT and SNEGSKA (reference sequence). CDR3 length: 14 residues. V gave up 0 bases and J gave up 4 bases, with 12 bases separating them. The CDR3 bases are TGCAGTGCTAGAGATCGCCAAACAGTCTATGGCTACACCTTC. Translation gives CSARDRQTVYGYTF.

This clonotype was seen repeatedly, ten times or more. The CDR3 DNA sequence: TGTGCCAGCAGTTATCTCCGACAGGGGGTCTCCTACGAGCAGTACTTC. Amino acid sequence: CASSYLRQGVSYEQYF. The chain recombines TRBV6-6 with TRBJ2-7, with 9 positions matching TRBD1. Germline assignment: CDR1 MNHNY and CDR2 SVGAGI (reference sequence). The CDR3 contains 16 residues. After removal of 3 bases from V and 0 bases from J, the junction contained 6 bases not matched to a gene.

Regarding this clonotype: One junction end does not reproduce the germline sequence, and a read error may be involved. This chain links TRBV2 with TRBJ2-1, with TRBD2 as a possible D gene (6 bases). The germline CDR1 and CDR2 sequences are SNHLY and FYNNEI. The CDR3 totals 13 residues. The CDR3 reads CASQDGGYNEQSF. The CDR3 region has the DNA TGTGCCAGTCAAGACGGGGGTTACAATGAGCAGTCCTTC.

This sequence joins TRBV9 and TRBJ2-3, with a tentative D call TRBD1 (5 bases). CDR1 SGDLS and CDR2 YYNGEE come from the germline V gene. The CDR3 is made up of 15 amino acids. Trimming stripped 0 bases from V and 2 bases from J, with 10 bases between. For the CDR3, the DNA is TGTGCCAGCAGCGTAGGTCCAGGGCACACAGATACGCAGTATTTT. Encoded protein: CASSVGPGHTDTQYF.

The chain combines TRBV9 with TRBJ2-2; D gene unclear. V lost 0 bases and J 6 bases, leaving 9 bases between the germline ends. This CDR3 comprises 14 residues. Germline values: CDR1 SGDLS, CDR2 YYNGEE. Written as DNA, the CDR3 is TGTGCCAGCAGCGTAGCGGTTGGGGCCGGGGAGCTGTTTTTT. It codes for CASSVAVGAGELFF. Full variable domain (missing parts from reference TRBV9 and TRBJ2-2): DSGVTQTPKHLITATGQRVTLRCSPRSGDLSVYWYQQSLDQGLQFLIQYYNGEERAKGNILERFSAQQFPDLHSELNLSSLELGDSALYFCASSVAVGAGELFFGEGSRLTVL.

This clonotype is medium-sized in the sample. The chain recombines TRBV6-1 with TRBJ1-2; 10 bases agree with TRBD1. This CDR3 is built from 14 residues. The germline CDR1 and CDR2 sequences are MNHNS and SASEGT. The junction had 11 bases not matched to a gene; V was cut back by 6 bases and J by 10 bases. CDR3 sequence reads: CASRTGGQTTFYTF. DNA of the CDR3: TGTGCCAGCAGGACAGGGGGCCAAACCACCTTCTACACCTTC.

The chain recombines TRBV28 with TRBJ2-5; 10 bases map to TRBD1. With 5 bases clipped from V and 5 bases from J, the junction kept 5 bases outside the gene matches. This CDR3 is built from 14 residues. Germline V lookup: CDR1 MDHEN, CDR2 SYDVKM. This chain's CDR3 is CASSPTGGAETQYF. CDR3 DNA sequence: TGTGCCAGCAGTCCGACAGGGGGCGCGGAGACCCAGTACTTC.

The rearrangement links TRBV3-1 to TRBJ2-7; 8 nucleotides line up with TRBD2. This CDR3 has 18 residues. Germline V gene sequence: CDR1 LGHDT, CDR2 YNNKEL (reference sequence). The V and J ends lost 4 bases and 3 bases, in that order; junction bases with no gene match: 17. The CDR3 spells CASSPGRDRLAGLYEQYF. The CDR3, as DNA: TGTGCCAGCAGCCCAGGGAGGGATCGGCTAGCGGGTCTCTACGAGCAGTACTTC.

Sample share makes this clonotype medium-sized (0.01 to 0.1%). The gene calls are TRBV20-1 and TRBJ1-2; D remains ambiguous. The CDR3 is 16 amino acids. V lost 0 bases and J 7 bases, leaving 21 bases between the germline ends. Germline-derived CDR1 and CDR2 are DFQATT and SNEGSKA (reference sequence). The CDR3 here is CSARDGRGRNDFGYTF. As DNA, the CDR3 is TGCAGTGCTAGAGATGGCCGGGGTCGCAACGACTTTGGCTACACCTTC.